This is a list of T cell receptor beta chains from one sample in a study of blood T cells in healthy people across ages. One entry per CDR3 protein, called by TCRdb with MiXCR from the 5' RACE reads. This sample yields approximately 800,000 distinct CDR3 sequences, of which around 25% are seen a single time; under 4.5% belongs to the top ten. These data also formed part of another study, on T cells of mothers and their children.

Sequenced: blood. The receptors stem from a boy under 18 in good health. The CDR3 runs from the conserved cysteine through the conserved F or W. Clone sizes are given selectively: once, few, many, or a class where the clone is expanded.

clone_size,v_call,j_call,cdr3_aa
NA,TRBV13,TRBJ2-3,CASSLRTSGSGDTQYF
NA,TRBV27,TRBJ2-7,CASSLSPSGTYEQYF
NA,TRBV19,TRBJ2-4,CASSGDRAWDIQYF
NA,TRBV2,TRBJ2-1,CASSESREQFF
NA,TRBV19,TRBJ2-6,CASSMFTSGANVLTF
NA,TRBV7-9,TRBJ2-4,CASSLDTGVAKNIQYF
few,TRBV5-1,TRBJ2-5,CASSLEREQETQYF
few,TRBV5-4,TRBJ2-1,CASSSPFLGSYNEQFF
once,TRBV18,TRBJ2-7,CASSPLGRGGYEQYF
NA,TRBV28,TRBJ1-5,CASSSPPGQRNQPQHF
NA,TRBV4-2,TRBJ2-5,CASRQDRGLAGGETQYF
few,TRBV4-3,TRBJ1-4,CASSQELSEELFF
NA,TRBV20-1,TRBJ2-7,CSAAPLRGDYEQYF
few,TRBV5-1,TRBJ2-5,CASSLEGSRGETQYF
NA,TRBV29-1,NA,CSVEEGFSYEQYF
few,TRBV4-3,TRBJ2-6,CASSQADGYGSGANFLTF
NA,TRBV6-5,TRBJ2-7,CASSYSSQFTYEQYF
few,TRBV4-1,TRBJ1-6,CASSQEGVGGSSPLHF
NA,TRBV6-5,TRBJ2-2,CASSYSGVDTGELFF
many,TRBV6-2/TRBV6-3,TRBJ2-5,CASSLEAGGTQETQYF
few,TRBV10-3,TRBJ1-2,CAISDYRTGYTF
few,TRBV20-1,TRBJ2-5,CSAIRYQETQYF
NA,TRBV2,TRBJ2-1,CASSDLGGAYNEQFF
NA,TRBV7-9,TRBJ1-4,CASSLEAGEDEKLFF
NA,TRBV7-2,TRBJ2-3,CASSPRLGGRTTDTQYF
NA,TRBV27,TRBJ2-5,CASSLSTRHLQETQYF
few,TRBV6-2/TRBV6-3,TRBJ2-4,CASSYGGGAKNIQYF
few,TRBV27,TRBJ2-6,CASSTYRTGKAGANVLTF
NA,TRBV12-3/TRBV12-4,TRBJ1-1,CASKPGGNTEAFF
many,TRBV15,TRBJ2-5,CATEKQGGETQYF
few,TRBV27,TRBJ1-2,CASSPRREHYGYTF
few,TRBV7-9,TRBJ2-7,CASSLSAAYEQYF
NA,TRBV3-1,TRBJ2-7,CASSQLSRGGSYEQYF
few,TRBV28,TRBJ2-3,CASSFSPSGSDNTDTQYF
NA,TRBV6-1,TRBJ2-4,CASSEEVSENIQYF
few,TRBV27,TRBJ1-2,CASSLSGYTF
NA,TRBV12-3/TRBV12-4,TRBJ1-6,CASSPGQRSSYNSPLHF
few,TRBV20-1,TRBJ2-1,CSASWGLPLNEQFF
NA,TRBV12-3/TRBV12-4,TRBJ2-5,CASSFLWAVETQYF
few,TRBV5-1,TRBJ2-3,CASSPASGSTDTQYF
NA,TRBV20-1,TRBJ2-7,CSARSDRDYEQYF
many,TRBV3-1,TRBJ2-6,CASSHGTGTGANVLTF
few,TRBV6-6,NA,CASSWDRATYEQYF
many,TRBV4-1,TRBJ2-4,CASSQDEVKGVAKNIQYF
few,TRBV3-1,TRBJ2-7,CASSALGTGTYEQYF
NA,TRBV28,TRBJ2-5,CASGVGQETQYF
few,TRBV12-3/TRBV12-4,TRBJ1-1,CASSRSSVEAFF
few,TRBV27,TRBJ2-5,CASSSYLGETQYF
NA,TRBV18,TRBJ1-1,CASSLYGGGEAFF
few,TRBV28,TRBJ2-1,CASSLLSPGFYGEQFF
NA,TRBV7-9,TRBJ2-7,CASSLVLAGSYEQYF
NA,TRBV19,TRBJ1-1,CATCWGEGTEAFF
many,TRBV7-9,TRBJ2-7,CASSLRQNYEQYF
NA,TRBV7-2,TRBJ1-1,CASSRRGLDTEAFF
NA,TRBV28,TRBJ1-2,CACTLRTDYGYTF
NA,TRBV6-1,TRBJ1-4,CASSPGQGWRSNEKLFF
NA,TRBV5-6,TRBJ2-7,CASSSITGGASYEQYF
few,TRBV29-1,TRBJ2-2,CSVDESGELFF